The rows below give T cell receptor beta chains drawn from one sample of a study of blood T cell repertoires in COVID-19. The repertoire was sequenced with immunoSEQ multiplex PCR; TCRdb's copy has only in-frame clones and lacks some. Among roughly 100,000 clones listed, 75% to 90% were seen once. The sequenced sample consisted of peripheral blood. These receptors were obtained from a human donor in a cohort sampled during active COVID-19. The CDR3 runs from the conserved cysteine through the conserved F or W. D genes are given only for firm matches. Rows give clone size only sometimes, using once, few, many, or a class for an expanded clone.

J gene	V gene	clone size	D gene	CDR3 DNA	CDR3 protein
TRBJ1-1	TRBV2	NA	TRBD1	TGTGCCAGCAGCTACGACAGGGGGCTTCGGGACACTGAAGCTTTCTTT	CASSYDRGLRDTEAFF
TRBJ1-5	TRBV19	NA	TRBD1	TGTGCCAGTAAGCCGGGACAGGGGATGCAGCCCCAGCATTTT	CASKPGQGMQPQHF
TRBJ1-2	TRBV18	NA	TRBD1	TGTGCCAGCTCACCCCCCGGGACAGGGGTTAATGGCTACACCTTC	CASSPPGTGVNGYTF
TRBJ2-1	TRBV11-2	NA	TRBD2	TGTGCCAGCAGCCGTCCGGGGAGCGGGGGGTCCAATGAGCAGTTCTTC	CASSRPGSGGSNEQFF
TRBJ2-5	TRBV5-1	NA	TRBD1	TGCGCCAGCAGCTTGCCGGGACAGGGCGGGGGAGAGACCCAGTACTTC	CASSLPGQGGGETQYF
TRBJ2-1	TRBV3-1/TRBV3-2	NA	NA	TGTGCCAGCAGCCCAAGACACAGCTACAATGAGCAGTTCTTC	CASSPRHSYNEQFF
TRBJ2-7	TRBV7-6	NA	TRBD1	TGTGCCAGCAGCCTGCAGGGACAGGGCTCCTACGAGCAGTACTTC	CASSLQGQGSYEQYF
TRBJ1-3	TRBV7-9	few	NA	TGTGCCAGCAGCTTAGGACGTCGTCGGGACTCTGGAAACACCATATATTTT	CASSLGRRRDSGNTIYF
TRBJ2-7	TRBV24-1	medium-sized	NA	TGTGCCACTCCCCCTCTCGAGCAGTACTTC	CATPPLEQYF
TRBJ2-1	TRBV19	NA	NA	TGTGCCAGTAGTACATCCCTCCTTGCGCGGAGCTCCTACAATGAGCAGTTCTTC	CASSTSLLARSSYNEQFF
TRBJ2-3	TRBV5-6	NA	NA	TGTGCCAGCAGCTTGGCCAGTCCTAGCACAGATACGCAGTATTTT	CASSLASPSTDTQYF
TRBJ1-5	TRBV7-8	NA	NA	TGTGCCAGCAGGCTTGGGGGGGGGAGCAATCAGCCCCAGCATTTT	CASRLGGGSNQPQHF
TRBJ2-5	TRBV15	once	NA	TGTGCCACCAGCAGAACTCAGGTAGAGACCCAGTACTTC	CATSRTQVETQYF
TRBJ2-1	TRBV28	once	TRBD1	TGTGCCAGCAGTTTATTAGGGGCGGGGACAGGAGGGAGCAACAATGAGCAGTTCTTC	CASSLLGAGTGGSNNEQFF
TRBJ2-7	TRBV5-1	NA	NA	TGCGCCAGCAGCTGGGCTACTCAATCCTACGAGCAGTACTTC	CASSWATQSYEQYF
TRBJ2-2	TRBV7-3	NA	NA	TGTGCCAGCAGCCAGCAGGGGCTCACCGGGGAGCTGTTTTTT	CASSQQGLTGELFF
TRBJ1-2	TRBV5-1	few	NA	TGCGCCAGCAGCTTGGAGGGGAACTATGGCTACACCTTC	CASSLEGNYGYTF
TRBJ2-1	TRBV4-3	NA	TRBD2	TGCGCCAGCAGCAGGGCCAGCGGGGGTTTGAATGAGCAGTTCTTC	CASSRASGGLNEQFF
TRBJ2-2	TRBV7-9	NA	NA	TGTGCCAGCAGCTTACAGGGGACCCGGTGGGCATCCGGGGAGCTGTTTTTT	CASSLQGTRWASGELFF
TRBJ2-1	TRBV4-2	NA	NA	TGTGCCAGCAGCCAAGAAAACGGTGGGGGGATTCGCAATGAGCAGTTCTTC	CASSQENGGGIRNEQFF
TRBJ1-2	TRBV6-1	many	NA	TGTGCCAGCAGTGAAGGGACGATAGACAGTGTCTATGGCTACACCTTC	CASSEGTIDSVYGYTF
TRBJ2-7	TRBV10-3	NA	TRBD1	TGTGCCATCAGGCCGTGGGGCACAGGGGCCTCCTACGAGCAGTACTTC	CAIRPWGTGASYEQYF
TRBJ2-7	TRBV6-5	NA	TRBD1	TGTGCCGGAGAGGGGACAGGGGGCTACGAGCAGTACTTC	CAGEGTGGYEQYF
TRBJ2-7	TRBV7-2	NA	TRBD2	TGTGCCAGCAGCTTAGCGGCGGGGGGTCCCTACGAGCAGTACTTC	CASSLAAGGPYEQYF
TRBJ1-5	TRBV2	NA	TRBD1	TGTGCCAGCAGCAAGGACAGGGGGAGCAATCAGCCCCAGCATTTT	CASSKDRGSNQPQHF
TRBJ2-5	TRBV7-7	NA	TRBD1	TGTGCCAGCAGCGCAGGACAGGGGGCGAGGGGAGAGACCCAGTACTTC	CASSAGQGARGETQYF
TRBJ2-7	TRBV4-1	NA	NA	TGCGCCAGCAGCCAGACATTAACAGGGAGCTCCTACGAGCAGTACTTC	CASSQTLTGSSYEQYF
TRBJ1-5	TRBV5-8	NA	TRBD1	TGTGCCAGCAGCCGGGACAGTGCCTATCAGCCCCAGCATTTT	CASSRDSAYQPQHF
TRBJ2-5	TRBV7-6	NA	TRBD1	TGTGCCAGCAGCTTAGAAGGACAGGGGTGGGAGACCCAGTACTTC	CASSLEGQGWETQYF
TRBJ1-4	TRBV6-5	NA	NA	TGTGCCAGCAGTACTCAATCCTCTGCTGAAAAACTGTTTTTT	CASSTQSSAEKLFF
TRBJ1-1	TRBV5-5	NA	TRBD1	TGTGCCAGCAGCCCAAAGGGGGACAGGGTGGAAGCTTTCTTT	CASSPKGDRVEAFF
TRBJ2-3	TRBV27	NA	NA	TGTGCCAGCGGAACAGGCAGCACAGATACGCAGTATTTT	CASGTGSTDTQYF
TRBJ1-6	TRBV5-1	once	NA	TGCGCCAGCAGCTTAGAGGGACTTTATAATTCACCCCTCCACTTT	CASSLEGLYNSPLHF
TRBJ2-7	TRBV4-3	NA	NA	TGCGCCAGCAGCCAAGATAGGGGTTCCTACGAGCAGTACTTC	CASSQDRGSYEQYF
TRBJ2-2	TRBV5-1	NA	NA	TGCGCCAGCAGCTTGGAAGTCGGTAGCCGGGAGCTGTTTTTT	CASSLEVGSRELFF
TRBJ1-1	TRBV7-3	NA	TRBD1	TGTGCCAGCAGCCCAACAGGGGCGGAAACTGAAGCTTTCTTT	CASSPTGAETEAFF
TRBJ2-2	TRBV19	NA	TRBD1	TGTGCCAGTATGGGAAGGACAGGGGTAGGTCCCGGGGAGCTGTTTTTT	CASMGRTGVGPGELFF
TRBJ2-1	TRBV28	NA	NA	TGTGCCAGCAGTTTTCTCCCGGGTCAGCAGTTCTTC	CASSFLPGQQFF
TRBJ1-1	TRBV19	NA	NA	TGTGCCAGTAGTATTACTGGGGGCGCCACTGAAGCTTTCTTT	CASSITGGATEAFF
TRBJ2-3	TRBV6-2/TRBV6-3	NA	TRBD2	TGTGCCAGCAGCGGCCCCAAGCGGGGGCCCCTAGATACGCAGTATTTT	CASSGPKRGPLDTQYF
TRBJ1-4	TRBV9	NA	TRBD1	TGTGCCAGCAGCAAGACACAGGGGGGCGGTAGCGAAAAACTGTTTTTT	CASSKTQGGGSEKLFF
TRBJ2-3	TRBV4-1	NA	NA	TGCGCCAGCAGCCAAGATCTAGACTCACGACTCGGTACGCAGTATTTT	CASSQDLDSRLGTQYF
TRBJ2-7	TRBV7-3	NA	NA	TGTGCCAGCAGCCCTCGGGGGCAGGGGGGCGGTTACGAGCAGTACTTC	CASSPRGQGGGYEQYF
TRBJ1-3	TRBV19	NA	NA	TGTGCCAGTAGTATAGGGGCTGGAGGAAACACCATATATTTT	CASSIGAGGNTIYF
TRBJ1-1	TRBV21-1	NA	NA	TGTGCCAGCAGCCACAGGTTTGTAGCACAGAGTAACACTGAAGCTTTCTTT	CASSHRFVAQSNTEAFF
TRBJ2-7	TRBV11-2	NA	NA	TGTGCCAGCAGCCAAGGTGGTTCGGGATTTTACGAGCAGTACTTC	CASSQGGSGFYEQYF
TRBJ1-1	TRBV18	NA	TRBD1	TGTGCCAGCTCTCCGAGACAGGGGAGGACTGAAGCTTTCTTT	CASSPRQGRTEAFF
TRBJ2-1	TRBV6-6	NA	TRBD2	TGTGCCAGCAGCGCGACTAGCGGGGGGCCCGTTAATGAGCAGTTCTTC	CASSATSGGPVNEQFF
TRBJ1-5	TRBV28	NA	TRBD1	TGTGCCAGCAGTTGGTCGGGACAGGGAGTTGGTCAGCCCCAGCATTTT	CASSWSGQGVGQPQHF
TRBJ1-4	TRBV5-5	NA	NA	TGTGCCAGCAGCTTGGGGACGGGGGGTGAAAAACTGTTTTTT	CASSLGTGGEKLFF
TRBJ2-7	TRBV7-9	few	TRBD1	TGTGCCAGCAGCTTTGACAGGGTCCACGAGCAGTACTTC	CASSFDRVHEQYF
TRBJ1-1	TRBV14	few	TRBD1	TGTGCCAGCAGCCAGTACAGGGGAATTAGAACTGAAGCTTTCTTT	CASSQYRGIRTEAFF
TRBJ2-1	TRBV2	NA	TRBD2	TGTGCCAGCCTTCTAATGGGGGGGAGCGAGCAGTTCTTC	CASLLMGGSEQFF
TRBJ2-3	TRBV11-3	NA	NA	TGTGCCAGCAGCTTAGGAGGGAGGAGGGCGGATACGCAGTATTTT	CASSLGGRRADTQYF
TRBJ2-7	TRBV5-4	NA	NA	TGTGCCAGCAGCTTTGGGATGGGAGCCCCCTCCTACGAGCAGTACTTC	CASSFGMGAPSYEQYF
TRBJ2-7	TRBV7-2	NA	TRBD1	TGTGCCAGCAGCTATACCGGGACAGGGCTTAACGAGCAGTACTTC	CASSYTGTGLNEQYF
TRBJ1-1	TRBV19	few	NA	TGTGCCAGTAGTAGCCACCGGGAAGACGGAGCTTTCTTT	CASSSHREDGAFF